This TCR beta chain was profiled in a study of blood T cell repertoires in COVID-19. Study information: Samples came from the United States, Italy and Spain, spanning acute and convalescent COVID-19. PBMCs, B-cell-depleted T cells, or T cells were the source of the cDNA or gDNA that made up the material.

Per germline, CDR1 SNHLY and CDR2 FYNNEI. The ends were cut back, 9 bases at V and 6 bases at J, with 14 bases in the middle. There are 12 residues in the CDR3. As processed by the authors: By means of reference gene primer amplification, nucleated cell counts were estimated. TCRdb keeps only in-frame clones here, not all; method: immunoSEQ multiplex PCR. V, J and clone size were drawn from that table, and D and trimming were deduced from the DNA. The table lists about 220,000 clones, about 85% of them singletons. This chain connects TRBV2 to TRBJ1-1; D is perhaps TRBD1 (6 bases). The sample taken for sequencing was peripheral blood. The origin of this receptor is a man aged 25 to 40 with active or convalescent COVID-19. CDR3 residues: CARQGQGAEAFF. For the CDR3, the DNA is TGTGCCAGACAGGGTCAGGGCGCTGAAGCTTTCTTT.